These T cell receptor beta chains were read from a single sample in a study of cytomegalovirus exposure and HLA in healthy donors. This table comes from immunoSEQ multiplex PCR, and its TCRdb copy is limited to in-frame clones, with some not included. The table shows 200,000 to 250,000 clones, with about 80% occurring only once. Sequencing was performed on PBMCs. These receptors originate from a man between 40 and 49 years old in good health and CMV-seronegative. Each CDR3 is given without its conserved first and last residue. A D gene is named only where the DNA matches it firmly.

>TRBD1|16|TRBJ1-2|TRBV5-8
ASSWARDRVSRFYGYT
>NA|13|TRBJ2-7|TRBV7-2
ASSFSYGRGYEQY
>NA|13|TRBJ2-2|TRBV18
ASSRERMVGGELF
>NA|10|TRBJ1-1|TRBV5-4
ASSLGTREAF
>TRBD1|16|TRBJ2-7|TRBV4-1
ASSQGWTGTGGSYEQY
>TRBD2|13|TRBJ2-7|TRBV7-2
ASTFRGEGSYEQY
>NA|13|NA|TRBV5-4
ASSLDPPQTYEQY
>NA|15|TRBJ1-6|TRBV4-1
ASSQGSPGNNNSPLH
>NA|13|TRBJ2-2|TRBV28
ASSFSGGNTGELF
>TRBD1|13|TRBJ1-1|TRBV7-2
ASSIGQGWNTEAF
>TRBD2|13|TRBJ2-7|TRBV14
ASSQWTSGGYEQY
>NA|13|TRBJ2-7|TRBV10-3
AISEGGSGLREQY
>TRBD1|13|TRBJ2-3|TRBV9
ASSALQGGTDTQY
>NA|14|TRBJ1-2|TRBV4-1
ASSLESVRGDYGYT
>NA|11|TRBJ2-3|TRBV30
AWTGSVEDTQY
>NA|14|TRBJ1-2|TRBV6-5
ASSYGGGSAGYGYT
>TRBD1|11|TRBJ2-7|TRBV30
AFGGQGAYEQY
>NA|11|TRBJ2-2|TRBV7-6
ASSQIGAGELF
>NA|14|TRBJ1-1|TRBV27
ASSLSTGGVNTEAF
>NA|11|TRBJ1-5|TRBV6-5
ASGPYSNQPQH
>TRBD1|11|TRBJ1-1|TRBV5-8
ASVGQLNTEAF
>TRBD1|14|NA|TRBV5-6
ASSLRPRQGVYEQY
>TRBD1|12|TRBJ1-1|TRBV7-2
ASILGTANTEAF
>NA|17|TRBJ1-5|TRBV7-2
ASSLSVFRGRVSNQPQH
>TRBD1|13|TRBJ2-7|TRBV28
ASSFGTGSSYEQY
>NA|11|TRBJ2-7|TRBV6-5
ASSYRGSYEQY
>TRBD1|14|TRBJ2-7|TRBV25-1
ASSAPGQGSSYEQY
>NA|12|TRBJ1-4|TRBV5-5
ASSHDSMTGKLF
>TRBD2|14|TRBJ2-7|TRBV9
ASSLGGGDVPYEQY
>NA|11|TRBJ1-1|TRBV7-3
ASAGQTNTEAF
>NA|13|TRBJ2-3|TRBV28
ASNRQDLSTDTQY
>NA|12|TRBJ2-7|TRBV7-2
ASSPGTSWGEQY
>TRBD1|13|TRBJ1-1|TRBV9
ASSVWDRLNTEAF
>NA|12|TRBJ1-3|TRBV7-2
ASSSRSSGNTIY
>NA|13|TRBJ2-2|TRBV5-8
ASSSGTSNTGELF
>TRBD1|14|TRBJ2-7|TRBV23-1
ASSQLRDRDSYEQY
>NA|13|TRBJ2-7|TRBV5-6
ASSLQPAGTYEQY
>NA|14|TRBJ1-6|TRBV4-2
ASSQVGTSYNSPLH
>TRBD1|14|TRBJ2-2|TRBV5-4
ASSPQDRGRNGELF
>NA|14|TRBJ2-3|TRBV5-4
ASSLRLATSTDTQY
>NA|12|TRBJ2-2|TRBV5-1
ASSLRQDTGELF
>NA|14|TRBJ2-7|TRBV9
ASSVGGDNPFYEQY
>NA|11|TRBJ1-6|TRBV7-9
ASSRGAKAPLH
>NA|11|TRBJ1-1|TRBV27
ASHRIGGTEAF
>NA|13|TRBJ1-2|TRBV7-2
ASSLGGQGNYGYT
>TRBD2|12|TRBJ2-1|TRBV6-5
ASSGVGRGDEQF
>NA|13|TRBJ2-2|TRBV11-3
ASSLAPGYTGELF
>NA|13|TRBJ1-2|TRBV30
AWSVSVTANYGYT